A single sample gave rise to the 9 T cell receptor beta chains below, sequenced in a study of T cell changes during pregnancy in multiple sclerosis (dated by TCRdb to about 2019). Receptor libraries were prepared by the immunoSEQ multiplex PCR assay. Held by TCRdb, this immuneACCESS table contains in-frame sequences only and omits some clones. Under half of the omission traces to an unresolved V gene where checked; the cause of the rest is unknown. The sample records tens of thousands of clones, about 92% of which are singletons. Roughly 2.6% of the sample goes to the ten largest clones. Sequenced here: peripheral blood, sampled in the second trimester of pregnancy. These receptors all stem from a female donor in good health, enrolled as a control in a pregnancy study.

The J gene is TRBJ2-5, the V gene TRBV9; 13 bases map to TRBD2. This CDR3 is built from 15 residues. Germline values: CDR1 SGDLS, CDR2 YYNGEE. After removal of 4 bases from V and 5 bases from J, the junction contained 5 bases not matched to a gene. The CDR3 bases are TGTGCCAGCAGCCGGACTAGCGGGAGTCGTGAGACCCAGTACTTC. This encodes CASSRTSGSRETQYF.

The genes are TRBV28 and TRBJ2-1; D uncertain. This CDR3 is built from 11 residues. Germline-derived CDR1 and CDR2 are MDHEN and SYDVKM. Trimming pared 3 bases from V and 8 bases from J, leaving 5 bases between. CDR3 sequence reads: CASSFADEQFF. CDR3 nucleotide sequence: TGTGCCAGCAGTTTTGCGGATGAGCAGTTCTTC.

V gene TRBV19 combines with J gene TRBJ1-5, with D unresolved. Trimming stripped 2 bases from V and 0 bases from J, with 8 bases between. The CDR3 covers 15 residues. Germline values: CDR1 LNHDA, CDR2 SQIVND (reference sequence). CDR3 DNA sequence: TGTGCCAGTAGTATACTCGGTCATAGCAATCAGCCCCAGCATTTT. Amino acids: CASSILGHSNQPQHF.

This clone appeared a few times. The CDR3 DNA follows: TGTGCCAGCCTTTCTAGCGGGGACAGAAAACAGTACTTC. Its translation is CASLSSGDRKQYF. The chain uses TRBV6-5 and TRBJ2-7, with 9 positions matching TRBD2. In germline, CDR1 is MNHEY, CDR2 SVGAGI. This CDR3 contains 13 residues. The trim removed 8 bases at V and 10 bases at J, leaving 12 bases unmatched.

This chain connects TRBV4-1 to TRBJ2-1; TRBD1 aligns across 7 bases. The length of the CDR3 is 17 residues. The trim removed 0 bases at V and 4 bases at J, leaving 9 bases unmatched. Germline CDR1 MGHRA, CDR2 YSYEKL. The CDR3 reads CASSQEAFGTEYNEQFF. In DNA, the CDR3 is TGCGCCAGCAGCCAAGAAGCGTTTGGGACAGAGTACAATGAGCAGTTCTTC.

V is TRBV28 and J is TRBJ2-3, with 7 bases lining up with TRBD2. The CDR3 has 16 residues. V shed 3 bases and J 6 bases; nucleotides not matched to a gene: 12. Germline V gene lookup returns CDR1 MDHEN and CDR2 SYDVKM. The CDR3 DNA is TGTGCCAGCAGTTTGGGACTACAAACGGGGATTGATACGCAGTATTTT. This codes for CASSLGLQTGIDTQYF.

The chain is built from TRBV5-1 and TRBJ2-7, with 7 nucleotides matching TRBD1. The CDR3 extends over 16 amino acids. CDR1 is SGHRS and CDR2 is YFSETQ in the germline V gene. V lost 3 bases, J lost 0 bases, and 9 bases stayed unmatched. The CDR3 DNA is TGCGCCAGCAGCTGGACAGGTGACTCCAGCTCCTACGAGCAGTACTTC. Its translation: CASSWTGDSSSYEQYF.

The J gene is TRBJ2-1, the V gene TRBV19; TRBD1 matches at 8 bases. Germline assignment: CDR1 LNHDA and CDR2 SQIVND (reference sequence). J lost 6 bases, V lost 4 bases, and 2 bases had no gene match. This CDR3 has 13 residues. The CDR3 DNA is TGTGCCAGTAGTAATACAGGGGGCAATGAGCAGTTCTTC. Protein sequence: CASSNTGGNEQFF.

The sample holds a few counts of this clone. The chain recombines TRBV28 with TRBJ2-4; 7 bases map to TRBD2. The CDR3 contains 17 residues. The junction had 13 bases not matched to a gene; V was cut back by 8 bases and J by 0 bases. Germline V gene data show CDR1 as MDHEN and CDR2 as SYDVKM. This CDR3 is CASRGRAELIAKNIQYF. CDR3 sequence (DNA): TGTGCCAGCCGTGGGAGGGCTGAACTTATAGCCAAAAACATTCAGTACTTC.